The source of this TCR beta chain is a study of blood T cell repertoires in COVID-19. As for the study in general: Both acute and convalescent COVID-19 samples were obtained from the United States, Italy and Spain. Sources were T cells, B-cell-depleted T cells, or PBMCs; the material itself was cDNA or gDNA.

As handled by the study authors: Reference gene primer amplification yielded estimated nucleated cell counts. Repertoires were generated with immunoSEQ multiplex PCR, while TCRdb's copy carries only in-frame clones and drops some. V, J and clone size are those of that table, while D and trimming were read from the DNA. The sample includes tens of thousands of clones, about four fifths seen only once; the top ten take 15% to 20%. Material: peripheral blood. The TCR was taken from a human donor in a cohort sampled during active COVID-19.

CDR3 sequence (DNA): TGTGCCAGCAGCCAGGACAGTACCTACGAGCAGTACTTC. Protein: CASSQDSTYEQYF. The V and J genes are TRBV7-3 and TRBJ2-7; TRBD1 is a possible D gene (6 bases). The V end was cut by 5 bases, the J end by 2 bases, with 10 bases between. Germline assignment: CDR1 SGHTA and CDR2 FQGTGA. The CDR3 runs 13 residues.